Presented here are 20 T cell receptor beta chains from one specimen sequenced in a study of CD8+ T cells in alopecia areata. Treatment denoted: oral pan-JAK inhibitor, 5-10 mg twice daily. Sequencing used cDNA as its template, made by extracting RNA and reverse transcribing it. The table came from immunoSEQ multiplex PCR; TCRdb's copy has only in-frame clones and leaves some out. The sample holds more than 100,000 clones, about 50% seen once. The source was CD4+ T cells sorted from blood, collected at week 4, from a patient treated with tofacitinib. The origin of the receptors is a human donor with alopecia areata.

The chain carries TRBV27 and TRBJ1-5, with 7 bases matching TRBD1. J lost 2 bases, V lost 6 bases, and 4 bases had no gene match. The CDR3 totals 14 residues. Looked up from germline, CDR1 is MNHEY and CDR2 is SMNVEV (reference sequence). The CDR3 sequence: CASSPGQGNQPQHF. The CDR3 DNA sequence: TGTGCCAGCAGCCCAGGACAGGGCAATCAGCCCCAGCATTTT.

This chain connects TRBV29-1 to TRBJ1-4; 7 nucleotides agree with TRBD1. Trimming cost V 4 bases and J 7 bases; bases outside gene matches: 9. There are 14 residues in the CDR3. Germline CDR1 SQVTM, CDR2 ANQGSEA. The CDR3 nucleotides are TGCAGCGTTGGCGGGAGGGGGCTTCGTGAAAAACTGTTTTTT. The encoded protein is CSVGGRGLREKLFF.

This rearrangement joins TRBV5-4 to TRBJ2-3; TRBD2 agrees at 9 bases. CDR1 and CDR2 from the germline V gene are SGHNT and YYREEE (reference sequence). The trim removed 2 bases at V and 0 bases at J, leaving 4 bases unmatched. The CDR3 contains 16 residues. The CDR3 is CASSFFLAGSTDTQYF. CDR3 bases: TGTGCCAGCAGCTTTTTCCTAGCGGGAAGCACAGATACGCAGTATTTT.

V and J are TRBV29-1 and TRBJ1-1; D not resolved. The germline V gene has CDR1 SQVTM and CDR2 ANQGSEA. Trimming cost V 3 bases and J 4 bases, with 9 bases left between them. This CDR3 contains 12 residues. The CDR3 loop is CSVDRDFTEAFF. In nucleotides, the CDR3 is TGCAGCGTTGATCGGGATTTCACTGAAGCTTTCTTT.

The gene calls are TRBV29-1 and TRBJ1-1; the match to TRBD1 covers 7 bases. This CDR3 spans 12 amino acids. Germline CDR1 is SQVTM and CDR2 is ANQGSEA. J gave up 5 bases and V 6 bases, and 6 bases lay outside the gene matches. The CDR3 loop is CSVNRGRTEAFF. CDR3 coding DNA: TGCAGCGTAAACAGGGGAAGGACTGAAGCTTTCTTT. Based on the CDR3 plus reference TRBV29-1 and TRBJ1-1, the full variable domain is SAVISQKPSRDICQRGTSLTIQCQVDSQVTMMFWYRQQPGQSLTLIATANQGSEATYESGFVIDKFPISRPNLTFSTLTVSNMSPEDSSIYLCSVNRGRTEAFFGQGTRLTVV.

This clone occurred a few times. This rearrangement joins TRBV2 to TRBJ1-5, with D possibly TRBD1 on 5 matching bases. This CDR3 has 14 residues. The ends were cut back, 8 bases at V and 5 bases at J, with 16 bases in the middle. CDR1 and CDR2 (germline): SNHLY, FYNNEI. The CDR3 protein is CASSPGGEYQPQHF. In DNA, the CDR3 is TGTGCCAGCTCACCCGGGGGAGAGTATCAGCCCCAGCATTTT.

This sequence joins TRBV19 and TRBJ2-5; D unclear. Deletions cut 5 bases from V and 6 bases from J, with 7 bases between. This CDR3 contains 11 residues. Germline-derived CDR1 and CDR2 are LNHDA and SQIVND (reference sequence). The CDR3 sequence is CASSAHQTQYF. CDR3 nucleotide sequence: TGTGCCAGTAGTGCGCACCAGACCCAGTACTTC. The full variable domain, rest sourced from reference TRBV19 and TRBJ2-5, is DGGITQSPKYLFRKEGQNVTLSCEQNLNHDAMYWYRQDPGQGLRLIYYSQIVNDFQKGDIAEGYSVSREKKESFPLTVTSAQKNPTAFYLCASSAHQTQYFGPGTRLLVL.

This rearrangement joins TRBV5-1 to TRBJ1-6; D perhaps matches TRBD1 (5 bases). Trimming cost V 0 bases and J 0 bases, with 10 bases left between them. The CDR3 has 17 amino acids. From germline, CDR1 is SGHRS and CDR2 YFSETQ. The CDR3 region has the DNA TGCGCCAGCAGCTTGGCGGGACCGAGCTCCTATAATTCACCCCTCCACTTT. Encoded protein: CASSLAGPSSYNSPLHF.

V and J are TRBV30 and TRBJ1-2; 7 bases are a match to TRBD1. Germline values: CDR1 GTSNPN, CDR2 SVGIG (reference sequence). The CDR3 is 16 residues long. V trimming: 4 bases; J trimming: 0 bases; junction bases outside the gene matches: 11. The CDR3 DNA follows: TGTGCCTGGAATAGTTTGGTACAGGGGACTAACTATGGCTACACCTTC. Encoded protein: CAWNSLVQGTNYGYTF.

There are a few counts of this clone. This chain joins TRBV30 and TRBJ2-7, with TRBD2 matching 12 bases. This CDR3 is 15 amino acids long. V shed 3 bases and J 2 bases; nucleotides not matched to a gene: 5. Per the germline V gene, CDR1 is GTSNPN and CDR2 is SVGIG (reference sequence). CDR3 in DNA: TGTGCCTGGAGCCCAGGACTAGCGGGGACCTACGAGCAGTACTTC. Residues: CAWSPGLAGTYEQYF.

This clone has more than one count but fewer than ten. The CDR3 nucleotides are TGCGCCAGCAGCTCGCCTAGCGGGGGGAACACCGGGGAGCTGTTTTTT. This sequence encodes CASSSPSGGNTGELFF. This sequence joins TRBV5-1 and TRBJ2-2; 10 nucleotides line up with TRBD2. V shed 3 bases and J 1 base; nucleotides not matched to a gene: 3. The CDR3 consists of 16 residues. Germline V gene data show CDR1 as SGHRS and CDR2 as YFSETQ.

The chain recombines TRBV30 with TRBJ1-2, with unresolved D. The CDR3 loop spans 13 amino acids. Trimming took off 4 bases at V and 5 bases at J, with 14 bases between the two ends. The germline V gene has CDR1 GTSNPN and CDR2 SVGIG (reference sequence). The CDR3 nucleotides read TGTGCCTGGAAGGGATCCGAGTGGTATGGCTACACCTTC. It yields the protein CAWKGSEWYGYTF. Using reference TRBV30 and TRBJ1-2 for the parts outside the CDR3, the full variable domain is SQTIHQWPATLVQPVGSPLSLECTVEGTSNPNLYWYRQAAGRGLQLLFYSVGIGQISSEVPQNLSASRPQDRQFILSSKKLLLSDSGFYLCAWKGSEWYGYTFGSGTRLTVV.

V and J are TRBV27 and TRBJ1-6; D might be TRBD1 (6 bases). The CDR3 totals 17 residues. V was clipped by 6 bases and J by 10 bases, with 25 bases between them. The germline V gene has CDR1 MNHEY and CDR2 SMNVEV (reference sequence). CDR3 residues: CASRVQGGGRFRSPLHF. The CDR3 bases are TGTGCCAGCAGGGTCCAGGGTGGGGGGCGCTTTCGATCACCCCTCCACTTT.

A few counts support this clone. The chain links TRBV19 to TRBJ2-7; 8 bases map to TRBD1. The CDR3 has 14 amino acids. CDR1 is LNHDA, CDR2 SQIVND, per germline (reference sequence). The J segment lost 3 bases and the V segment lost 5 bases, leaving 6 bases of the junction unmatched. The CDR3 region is CASSLSGQVYEQYF. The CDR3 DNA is TGTGCCAGTAGTTTATCGGGACAGGTCTACGAGCAGTACTTC.

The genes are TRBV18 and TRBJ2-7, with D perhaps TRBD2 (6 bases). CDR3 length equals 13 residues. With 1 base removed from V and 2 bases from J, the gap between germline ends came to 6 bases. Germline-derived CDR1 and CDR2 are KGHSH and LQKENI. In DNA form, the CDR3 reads TGTGCCAGCTCACCACGGACTACCTACGAGCAGTACTTC. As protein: CASSPRTTYEQYF. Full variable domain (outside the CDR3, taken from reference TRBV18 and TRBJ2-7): NAGVMQNPRHLVRRRGQEARLRCSPMKGHSHVYWYRQLPEEGLKFMVYLQKENIIDESGMPKERFSAEFPKEGPSILRIQQVVRGDSAAYFCASSPRTTYEQYFGPGTRLTVT.

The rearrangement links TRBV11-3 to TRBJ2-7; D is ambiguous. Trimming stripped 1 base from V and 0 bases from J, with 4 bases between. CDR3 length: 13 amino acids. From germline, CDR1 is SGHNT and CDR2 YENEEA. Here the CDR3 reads CASSLAYSYEQYF. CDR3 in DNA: TGTGCCAGCAGCTTAGCCTACTCCTACGAGCAGTACTTC.

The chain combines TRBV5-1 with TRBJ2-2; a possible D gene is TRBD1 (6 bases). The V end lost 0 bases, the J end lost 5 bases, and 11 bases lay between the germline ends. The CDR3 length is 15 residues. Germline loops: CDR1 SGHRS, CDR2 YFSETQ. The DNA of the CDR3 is TGCGCCAGCAGCTTGGCGGTACAGGGAACCGGGGAGCTGTTTTTT. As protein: CASSLAVQGTGELFF.

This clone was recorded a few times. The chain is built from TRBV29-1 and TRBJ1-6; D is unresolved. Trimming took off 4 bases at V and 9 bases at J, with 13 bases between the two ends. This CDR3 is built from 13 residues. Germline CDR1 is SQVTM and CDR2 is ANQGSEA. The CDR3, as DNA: TGCAGCGTTGCTTCGGACCTCGTTTCACCCCTCCACTTT. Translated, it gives CSVASDLVSPLHF.

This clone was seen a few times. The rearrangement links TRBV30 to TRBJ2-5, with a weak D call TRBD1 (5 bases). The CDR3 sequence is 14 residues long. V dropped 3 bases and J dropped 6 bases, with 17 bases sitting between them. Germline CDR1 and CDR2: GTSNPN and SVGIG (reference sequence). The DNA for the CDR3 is TGTGCCTGGAGCGGCAGGGCCCCATATCAGACCCAGTACTTC. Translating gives CAWSGRAPYQTQYF.

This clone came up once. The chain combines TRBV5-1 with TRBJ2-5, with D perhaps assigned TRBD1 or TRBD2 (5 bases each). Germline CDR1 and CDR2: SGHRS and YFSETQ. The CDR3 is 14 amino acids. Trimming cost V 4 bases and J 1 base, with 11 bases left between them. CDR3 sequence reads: CASSAGASQETQYF. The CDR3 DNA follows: TGCGCCAGCAGCGCCGGGGCTTCCCAAGAGACCCAGTACTTC. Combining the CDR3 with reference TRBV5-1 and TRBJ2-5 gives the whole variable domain KAGVTQTPRYLIKTRGQQVTLSCSPISGHRSVSWYQQTPGQGLQFLFEYFSETQRNKGNFPGRFSGRQFSNSRSEMNVSTLELGDSALYLCASSAGASQETQYFGPGTRLLVL.